The source of this T cell receptor (beta chain) is a study of radiation and T cells in renal cell carcinoma. The overall study: Nephrectomy followed 15 Gy stereotactic body radiation by 4 weeks.

Broader study findings: From baseline, blood top tumor clonotypes peaked at 2 weeks post-radiation.

The protocol was immunoSEQ multiplex PCR, while the TCRdb copy is restricted to in-frame clones and leaves out a portion. The data hold approximately 120,000 clones, with 82% observed a single time. V shed 3 bases and J 6 bases; nucleotides not matched to a gene: 5. This CDR3 spans 14 amino acids. The germline gives CDR1 SGHTA, CDR2 FQGTGA. The time point is: baseline pretreatment blood. This sample's treatment: 15 Gy SBRT to primary tumor, nephrectomy 4 weeks later. Blood was sampled at baseline, 2 weeks and 4 weeks after SBRT. This renal cell carcinoma was of the clear cell type. As concerns this clone: Its antigen is unknown.

The TCR comes from a woman aged 60-70 years with renal cell carcinoma. The chain combines TRBV7-3 with TRBJ2-1; TRBD2 aligns across 7 bases. Specimen: blood, collected from a patient whose treatment included radiotherapy and nephrectomy. The CDR3 spells CASSLAGEGNEQFF. The CDR3 bases are TGTGCCAGCAGCTTGGCGGGAGAAGGCAATGAGCAGTTCTTC.